Each of the 2 T cell receptor beta chains below was sequenced from the same sample in a study of control samples from healthy donors and cancer patients. The protocol was immunoSEQ multiplex PCR, while the TCRdb copy is restricted to in-frame clones and leaves out a portion. The top ten hold 3% to 4% of the sample, which has around 120,000 clones, approximately 89% seen once. Sequenced material: blood. The source of these receptors is a man aged 35 to 55 in good health.

This rearrangement joins TRBV6-5 to TRBJ1-4; D call uncertain. The CDR3 is 14 amino acids. The germline V and J ends were trimmed by 6 bases and 8 bases, with 16 bases remaining between them. Germline CDR1 and CDR2: MNHEY and SVGAGI. The CDR3 region has the DNA TGTGCCAGCAGAAACACCGCCCCGGAGGAAAAACTGTTTTTT. This codes for CASRNTAPEEKLFF.

V is TRBV9 and J is TRBJ2-2; D ambiguous. This CDR3 is 14 amino acids long. Deletions cut 4 bases from V and 0 bases from J, with 7 bases between. Germline CDR1 is SGDLS and CDR2 is YYNGEE. CDR3 DNA sequence: TGTGCCAGCAGCCCTACCGCGAACACCGGGGAGCTGTTTTTT. Protein sequence: CASSPTANTGELFF.